This T cell receptor (beta chain) is from a study of T cells after yellow fever vaccination. Study-level background: Fractions containing few cells were prepared with SMART-Seq v4 Ultra Low Input. Study-wide points: Some clonotypes, a small share, were shared between CD4 and CD8 compartments. Reappearance after the booster was observed for most primary-vaccination clones (more than 95% CD4, roughly 88% CD8).

CDR3 size: 11 residues. The V and J ends lost 6 bases and 7 bases respectively, with 10 bases between them. Germline CDR1 and CDR2: SNHLY and FYNNEI. Turning to this clonotype: As yet, its antigen is unknown.

By 5'RACE template switching, TCR cDNA was produced, with a universal primer site and UMIs added in the process. TCRdb re-analysed the 5' RACE reads in MiXCR, keeping a single row per CDR3 protein. The sample records 100,000 to 150,000 distinct CDR3 sequences, approximately 9% being singletons. This clonotype was sampled from a young man who received the YFV17D yellow fever vaccine. The material sequenced was CD8+ T cells sorted from PBMCs, taken on the day of the yellow fever booster vaccination. The genes are TRBV2 and TRBJ2-7; the D is unclear. In DNA, the CDR3 is TGTGCCAGCAGGGTAGATTTGGAGCAGTACGTC. It yields the protein CASRVDLEQYV.